Presented here are 16 T cell receptor beta chains from one specimen sequenced in a study of shared clonotypes between healthy human individuals. Clones were sequenced by immunoSEQ multiplex PCR, and TCRdb holds only the in-frame ones, with some missing. The data contain over a million clones, about 84% of them singletons. Material for sequencing was memory CD4+ T cells from PBMCs. Subset meaning: CD45RA-negative fraction. The receptor source for this set is a man aged 18 to 30 in good health. Some clones in this sample may be carry-over from other donors' samples.

The chain is built from TRBV6-1 and TRBJ1-2, with 8 nucleotides matching TRBD1. The germline gives CDR1 MNHNS, CDR2 SASEGT. The ends lost 4 bases at V and 14 bases at J; junction bases unmatched: 6. The CDR3 loop spans 11 amino acids. CDR3 amino acids: CASSGAGGRTF. The DNA for the CDR3 is TGTGCCAGCAGTGGAGCAGGGGGCAGGACCTTC.

The gene calls are TRBV29-1 and TRBJ2-1; D is tentatively TRBD1 or TRBD2 (7 bases each). Trimming shortened V by 5 bases and J by 9 bases, and 14 bases separated the two germline ends. This CDR3 has 12 residues. Germline CDR1 is SQVTM and CDR2 is ANQGSEA. CDR3 DNA sequence: TGCAGCGTTCAGGGGGGGTATGTTGAGCAGTTCTTC. It specifies CSVQGGYVEQFF.

The J gene is TRBJ2-5, the V gene TRBV7-2; the match to TRBD1 covers 8 bases. The CDR3 runs to 15 residues. In germline, CDR1 is SGHTA, CDR2 FQGNSA. Trimming cost V 5 bases and J 3 bases; bases outside gene matches: 8. The CDR3 spells CASSRGQVVEETQYF. CDR3 bases: TGTGCCAGCAGCCGGGGACAGGTAGTTGAAGAGACCCAGTACTTC.

The genes are TRBV5-5 and TRBJ2-7, with 7 bases aligning to TRBD1. Trimming at V came to 2 bases and at J to 3 bases, leaving 8 bases not matched to a gene. The CDR3 has 15 amino acids. The germline V gene has CDR1 SGHKS and CDR2 YYEKEE (reference sequence). CDR3 DNA sequence: TGTGCCAGCAGCTTACAACAGGGGAATTACTACGAGCAGTACTTC. This encodes CASSLQQGNYYEQYF.

This rearrangement joins TRBV4-3 to TRBJ2-5; D is possibly TRBD1 (5 bases). CDR1 and CDR2 (germline): LGHNA, YSLEER. The V gene lost 0 bases and the J gene lost 2 bases, with 10 bases spanning the gap. The CDR3 contains 15 residues. The CDR3 coding sequence is TGCGCCAGCAGCCAAGATTGGGGCGGACAAGAGACCCAGTACTTC. Its translation is CASSQDWGGQETQYF.

The V gene is TRBV7-9, the J gene TRBJ2-7; 7 nucleotides agree with TRBD1. The germline V gene encodes CDR1 SEHNR and CDR2 FQNEAQ (reference sequence). The ends lost 5 bases at V and 4 bases at J; junction bases unmatched: 8. CDR3 size: 14 residues. For the CDR3, the DNA is TGTGCCAGCAGCCGCGACCTGACAGGGTACGAGCAGTACTTC. It encodes CASSRDLTGYEQYF.

The J gene is TRBJ1-2, the V gene TRBV7-3; 8 nucleotides line up with TRBD1. J was trimmed by 4 bases and V by 3 bases; bases with no gene match: 4. This CDR3 has 14 residues. The germline gives CDR1 SGHTA, CDR2 FQGTGA. The CDR3 coding sequence is TGTGCCAGCAGCTTGCCGGACAGGGTCTATGGCTACACCTTC. This encodes CASSLPDRVYGYTF.

The chain recombines TRBV28 with TRBJ2-1; the match to TRBD1 covers 7 bases. The V gene end was trimmed by 2 bases and the J gene end by 2 bases; junction bases not matched to a gene: 3. This CDR3 contains 15 residues. Germline V gene data show CDR1 as MDHEN and CDR2 as SYDVKM. Here the CDR3 reads CASSLQDRAYNEQFF. CDR3 DNA sequence: TGTGCCAGCAGTTTACAAGACAGGGCCTACAATGAGCAGTTCTTC.

J is TRBJ1-1 and V is TRBV6-5; the D gene is possibly TRBD1 (6 bases). The CDR3 has 13 amino acids. Per the germline V gene, CDR1 is MNHEY and CDR2 is SVGAGI. V dropped 5 bases and J dropped 8 bases, with 15 bases sitting between them. The CDR3 region is CASSLIPQGEAFF. CDR3 in DNA: TGTGCCAGCAGTCTCATTCCACAGGGAGAAGCTTTCTTT.

The rearrangement joins TRBV27 to TRBJ2-1; TRBD1 aligns across 10 bases. V was pared by 6 bases and J by 4 bases, with 6 bases of the junction left unmatched. From germline, CDR1 is MNHEY and CDR2 SMNVEV (reference sequence). The CDR3 contains 15 residues. CDR3: CASRRDRGGYNEQFF. CDR3 DNA: TGTGCCAGCAGAAGGGACAGGGGAGGATACAATGAGCAGTTCTTC.

V is TRBV27 and J is TRBJ2-3; no definite D call. Deletions cut 4 bases from V and 2 bases from J, with 7 bases between. The CDR3 covers 13 residues. In germline, CDR1 is MNHEY, CDR2 SMNVEV (reference sequence). CDR3 residues: CASSSTNTDTQYF. In DNA, the CDR3 is TGTGCCAGCAGTTCCACAAACACAGATACGCAGTATTTT.

This clone was picked up a small number of times. The gene calls are TRBV20-1 and TRBJ1-2; 11 positions agree with TRBD1. Germline V gives CDR1 DFQATT, CDR2 SNEGSKA (reference sequence). The CDR3 is made up of 11 amino acids. As DNA, the CDR3 is TGCAGCGCAGGGGACAGGGGGGTCTACACCTTC. This translates into CSAGDRGVYTF.

Only a few counts were recorded for this clone. Different DNA sequences within this sample yield the same CDR3. The genes are TRBV7-2 and TRBJ2-3; D ambiguous. The CDR3 is 15 amino acids. The V gene lost 1 base and the J gene lost 0 bases, with 8 bases spanning the gap. Germline values: CDR1 SGHTA, CDR2 FQGNSA. The CDR3 bases are TGTGCCAGCAGCTTAGGGGTGACTAGCACAGATACGCAGTATTTT. Translation gives CASSLGVTSTDTQYF.

The chain recombines TRBV7-8 with TRBJ2-4, with 14 positions matching TRBD2. V was clipped by 0 bases and J by 15 bases; unmatched bases: 7. Germline V gene data show CDR1 as SGHVS and CDR2 as FQNEAQ. The CDR3 sequence is 15 residues long. Here the CDR3 DNA reads TGTGCCAGCAGCTTAGCGCCGGGACTAGCGGGAGAACGGTACTTC. As protein: CASSLAPGLAGERYF.

This clone occurred once. The chain joins TRBV29-1 to TRBJ2-7; 10 bases agree with TRBD1. CDR3 length: 13 amino acids. Losses at the gene ends were 6 bases for V and 2 bases for J; bases not matched to a gene: 4. Per the germline V gene, CDR1 is SQVTM and CDR2 is ANQGSEA. The CDR3 is CSVTGTGAYEQYF. The CDR3 DNA reads as TGCAGCGTGACCGGGACAGGGGCCTACGAGCAGTACTTC.

This chain connects TRBV6-6 to TRBJ1-1; no clear D. The CDR3 consists of 14 residues. Deletions cut 6 bases from V and 0 bases from J, with 11 bases between. CDR1 is MNHNY and CDR2 is SVGAGI in the germline V gene (reference sequence). CDR3 nucleotide sequence: TGTGCCAGCAGCTACACAGTGATGAACACTGAAGCTTTCTTT. Amino acid sequence: CASSYTVMNTEAFF.